Below are 20 T cell receptor beta chains sequenced from a single sample in a study of cytomegalovirus exposure and HLA in healthy donors. Primers: 60 Vbeta forward and 13 Jbeta reverse. Sequenced by immunoSEQ multiplex PCR; TCRdb stores in-frame clones only, minus some. This sample carries more than 150,000 clones, more than 75% of them seen once, and the ten largest clones take 2.5%. Sequenced input: PBMCs. The receptor set was obtained from a woman in her twenties or thirties in good health and CMV-seropositive.

The chain employs TRBV4-2 and TRBJ2-7, with 7 bases matching TRBD2. The V segment lost 1 base and the J segment 0 bases; nucleotides outside the gene matches: 0. In germline, CDR1 is LGHNA, CDR2 YNFKEQ. This CDR3 is 14 amino acids long. CDR3 nucleotide sequence: TGTGCCAGCAGCCAAGCGGGGGGCTCCTACGAGCAGTACTTC. It is translated as CASSQAGGSYEQYF.

This chain joins TRBV4-2 and TRBJ2-6, with D perhaps TRBD2 (6 bases). The germline V gene encodes CDR1 LGHNA and CDR2 YNFKEQ. Trimming left V 1 base short and J 0 bases short, with 13 bases between. The CDR3 sequence is 18 residues long. In DNA form, the CDR3 reads TGTGCCAGCAGCCAAGTTTCAGTGGGAGGCTCTGGGGCCAACGTCCTGACTTTC. Translation: CASSQVSVGGSGANVLTF.

This clone was detected only a few times. The chain joins TRBV13 to TRBJ2-7; 9 positions match TRBD2. CDR1 and CDR2 from the germline V gene are PRHDT and FYEKMQ (reference sequence). This CDR3 contains 18 residues. After removal of 2 bases from V and 5 bases from J, the junction contained 16 bases not matched to a gene. CDR3 region: CASSLLLSRGGATHEQYF. Written as DNA, the CDR3 is TGTGCCAGCAGCTTACTGCTATCGCGCGGGGGGGCTACCCACGAGCAGTACTTC.

The V call is TRBV7-2, the J call TRBJ2-3, with 10 nucleotides matching TRBD2. V was pared by 5 bases and J by 6 bases, with 11 bases of the junction left unmatched. CDR3 length equals 16 residues. Germline V lookup: CDR1 SGHTA, CDR2 FQGNSA. In DNA, the CDR3 is TGTGCCAGCAGCGACCGCCAGCGGGGGGGCGGCGATACGCAGTATTTT. Amino acids: CASSDRQRGGGDTQYF. The variable domain in full, completed from reference TRBV7-2 and TRBJ2-3, reads GAGVSQSPSNKVTEKGKDVELRCDPISGHTALYWYRQSLGQGLEFLIYFQGNSAPDKSGLPSDRFSAERTGGSVSTLTIQRTQQEDSAVYLCASSDRQRGGGDTQYFGPGTRLTVL.

This chain joins TRBV6-6 and TRBJ1-5, with TRBD1 identical over 10 bases. Germline-derived CDR1 and CDR2 are MNHNY and SVGAGI (reference sequence). CDR3 length: 14 residues. The ends lost 6 bases at V and 5 bases at J; junction bases unmatched: 4. The CDR3, as DNA: TGTGCCAGCAGACCGGGACAGGGGTATCAGCCCCAGCATTTT. Translated: CASRPGQGYQPQHF.

The CDR3 is CASSLSTTQGVYEQYF. CDR3 in DNA: TGCGCCAGCAGCTTGTCGACAACTCAGGGGGTCTACGAGCAGTACTTC. This chain joins TRBV5-1 and TRBJ2-7; 7 nucleotides line up with TRBD1. V lost 1 base, J lost 3 bases, and 10 bases stayed unmatched. The germline gives CDR1 SGHRS, CDR2 YFSETQ. CDR3 length: 16 amino acids.

This chain joins TRBV7-8 and TRBJ2-7; TRBD2 is a possible D gene (6 bases). Looked up from germline, CDR1 is SGHVS and CDR2 is FQNEAQ. CDR3 length equals 14 residues. The V end was cut by 8 bases, the J end by 5 bases, with 19 bases between. The CDR3 region has the DNA TGTGCCAGCCGCGCAGTTGGGGGAGGCCACGAGCAGTACTTC. This sequence encodes CASRAVGGGHEQYF.

The rearrangement joins TRBV9 to TRBJ1-1; 7 nucleotides line up with TRBD1. The germline gives CDR1 SGDLS, CDR2 YYNGEE. The length of the CDR3 is 14 residues. With V trimmed by 3 bases and J by 5 bases, 7 bases remained unmatched. The CDR3 DNA reads as TGTGCCAGCAGCGGCACAGGGGTGGGGACTGAAGCTTTCTTT. This gives the protein CASSGTGVGTEAFF.

This clone was counted only a few times. This chain joins TRBV11-2 and TRBJ2-7; TRBD2 aligns across 8 bases. The CDR3 runs 14 residues. V dropped 6 bases and J dropped 2; count of bases not matched to a gene: 6. The V gene's germline CDR1 is SGHAT and CDR2 FQNNGV. The CDR3 here is CASSRTSSTYEQYF. CDR3 nucleotides: TGTGCCAGCAGTCGGACTAGCTCCACCTACGAGCAGTACTTC.

CDR3 sequence: CASNNPGNQPQHF. Written as DNA, the CDR3 is TGTGCCAGCAACAACCCAGGGAATCAGCCCCAGCATTTT. The chain employs TRBV28 and TRBJ1-5; weak D call: TRBD1 (5 bases). CDR3 size: 13 residues. Per germline, CDR1 MDHEN and CDR2 SYDVKM. V was trimmed by 7 bases and J by 4 bases, leaving 11 bases between them.

This chain joins TRBV28 and TRBJ1-5; 11 bases match TRBD1. Trimming cost V 6 bases and J 2 bases; bases outside gene matches: 6. This CDR3 has 16 amino acids. Germline V CDR1 and CDR2: MDHEN, SYDVKM. CDR3 region: CASSAEGQGGNQPQHF. DNA for the CDR3: TGTGCCAGCAGCGCCGAGGGACAGGGGGGCAATCAGCCCCAGCATTTT.

The gene calls are TRBV9 and TRBJ1-5, with D perhaps TRBD1 (5 bases). Looked up from germline, CDR1 is SGDLS and CDR2 is YYNGEE. V shed 8 bases and J shed 7 bases, with 16 bases lying between them. The CDR3 contains 13 residues. The CDR3 protein is CASSPGGGQPQHF. The CDR3 coding sequence is TGTGCCAGTTCACCGGGGGGGGGACAGCCCCAGCATTTT.

This clone was seen only once. CDR3 residues: CASKGGQGPYEQYF. In DNA, the CDR3 is TGTGCCAGCAAAGGTGGGCAGGGGCCCTACGAGCAGTACTTC. The rearrangement links TRBV27 to TRBJ2-7; maybe TRBD1 (6 bases). Trimming pared 7 bases from V and 2 bases from J, leaving 15 bases between. Germline assignment: CDR1 MNHEY and CDR2 SMNVEV (reference sequence). The CDR3 covers 14 residues.

This chain joins TRBV9 and TRBJ2-1; 7 bases are a match to TRBD1. The length of the CDR3 is 13 residues. From germline, CDR1 is SGDLS and CDR2 YYNGEE. Unmatched junction bases numbered 2, after V lost 3 bases and J lost 5 bases. In DNA form, the CDR3 reads TGTGCCAGCAGCGGGACAGGCCACAATGAGCAGTTCTTC. This gives the protein CASSGTGHNEQFF.

This rearrangement joins TRBV5-1 to TRBJ1-2; D may be TRBD1 (5 bases). Germline CDR1 and CDR2: SGHRS and YFSETQ. With 0 bases removed from V and 3 bases from J, the gap between germline ends came to 9 bases. CDR3 size: 14 residues. The CDR3 spells CASSLEGVDYGYTF. The CDR3, as DNA: TGCGCCAGCAGCTTGGAAGGGGTCGACTATGGCTACACCTTC.

This chain connects TRBV4-1 to TRBJ1-6, with D possibly being TRBD1 (6 bases). Per the germline V gene, CDR1 is MGHRA and CDR2 is YSYEKL. This CDR3 has 17 residues. The germline V and J ends were trimmed by 4 bases and 7 bases, with 20 bases remaining between them. CDR3 DNA sequence: TGCGCCAGCAGCCCCGCGCGAGGGGACAATGGCAATTCACCCCTCCACTTT. Translating it yields CASSPARGDNGNSPLHF.

This clone was counted only a few times. The rearrangement links TRBV7-6 to TRBJ1-6; 8 positions agree with TRBD1. CDR1 and CDR2 from the germline V gene are SGHVS and FNYEAQ. The CDR3 is 19 amino acids. V lost 1 base and J lost 5; bases outside the gene matches: 13. The DNA for the CDR3 is TGTGCCAGCAGCTTAGATGTCGAATCAGGGGGCAAGCATAATTCACCCCTCCACTTT. It encodes CASSLDVESGGKHNSPLHF.

The count of this clone is one. A read error may produce the germline difference seen at one junction end. This rearrangement joins TRBV7-9 to TRBJ1-2, with 7 bases fitting TRBD1. The length of the CDR3 is 13 residues. Germline CDR1 reads SEHNR; CDR2 reads FQNEAQ (reference sequence). CDR3 amino acids: CSSSLTGAAGYTF. CDR3 nucleotide sequence: TGTTCCAGCAGCTTAACAGGGGCGGCTGGCTACACCTTC.

The chain is built from TRBV2 and TRBJ2-5; 12 bases fit TRBD2. Germline V CDR1 and CDR2: SNHLY, FYNNEI. The CDR3 is made up of 15 amino acids. The junction had 5 bases not matched to a gene; V was cut back by 4 bases and J by 5 bases. CDR3 DNA sequence: TGTGCCAGCAGTGGACTAGCGGGGGCCGGGGAGACCCAGTACTTC. This codes for CASSGLAGAGETQYF. Supplemented by reference TRBV2 and TRBJ2-5, the full variable domain reads EPEVTQTPSHQVTQMGQEVILRCVPISNHLYFYWYRQILGQKVEFLVSFYNNEISEKSEIFDDQFSVERPDGSNFTLKIRSTKLEDSAMYFCASSGLAGAGETQYFGPGTRLLVL.

V is TRBV27 and J is TRBJ1-4; a possible D gene is TRBD1 (5 bases). Trimming took off 1 base at V and 2 bases at J, with 8 bases between the two ends. Germline V gives CDR1 MNHEY, CDR2 SMNVEV (reference sequence). The CDR3 sequence is 15 residues long. The CDR3 here is CASSLWPGTNEKLFF. The CDR3 coding sequence is TGTGCCAGCAGTTTATGGCCAGGGACTAATGAAAAACTGTTTTTT.